Below, 21 T cell receptor beta chains from the same sample are listed, as sequenced in a study of vaccination and CD4 T cells after COVID-19. As to treatment: roughly ten-day PBMC culture with coronavirus spike peptide pools or control peptides (ViraFEST assay). An Oncomine TCR Beta short-read assay was used to sequence the DNA from cultured CD4+ T cells. TCRdb reprocessed the PCR reads via MiXCR and lists one record per CDR3 protein. The repertoire holds nearly 15,000 distinct CDR3 sequences, with about four fifths as singletons. Their target antigens are unknown. The sample here was CD4+ T cells from blood, cultured in vitro, taken after SARS-CoV-2 vaccination. All receptors come from a human donor who received a COVID-19 vaccine.

V usage is TRBV20-1 and J usage is TRBJ2-1, with 16 bases aligning to TRBD2. Trimming at V came to 8 bases and at J to 7 bases, leaving 5 bases not matched to a gene. The CDR3 covers 14 residues. From germline, CDR1 is DFQATT and CDR2 SNEGSKA (reference sequence). For the CDR3, the DNA is TGCAGTCTCAAGGGACTAGCGGGGGGGAATGAGCAGTTCTTC. The encoded protein is CSLKGLAGGNEQFF.

J is TRBJ2-2 and V is TRBV5-1; 10 bases agree with TRBD2. Germline lookup yields CDR1 SGHRS and CDR2 YFSETQ. The CDR3 loop spans 19 amino acids. Trimming took 2 bases from V and 4 from J; bases not matched to a gene: 14. CDR3 nucleotide sequence: TGCGCCAGCAGCTTAAATATACTATCCCTAGCGGGGGTCACCGGGGAGCTGTTTTTT. Its protein is CASSLNILSLAGVTGELFF.

The V and J genes are TRBV5-1 and TRBJ1-5; D might be TRBD1 (5 bases). Germline assignment: CDR1 SGHRS and CDR2 YFSETQ. The CDR3 covers 15 residues. V lost 4 bases and J lost 5, with 16 bases in between. CDR3 DNA sequence: TGCGCCAGCAGCACGGGACTAGTTGTAGATCAGCCCCAGCATTTT. It encodes CASSTGLVVDQPQHF.

The chain joins TRBV15 to TRBJ1-2; TRBD1 might be the D (6 bases). This CDR3 has 12 amino acids. V lost 4 bases to trimming and J lost 4 bases, with 7 bases between them. Germline loops: CDR1 LNHNV, CDR2 YYDKDF (reference sequence). CDR3 region: CATSKDSYGYTF. The DNA for the CDR3 is TGTGCCACCAGCAAGGACAGCTATGGCTACACCTTC.

The chain couples TRBV5-1 to TRBJ1-2, with D possibly matching TRBD1 (5 bases). The V gene lost 0 bases and the J gene lost 6 bases, with 15 bases spanning the gap. Germline V gene data show CDR1 as SGHRS and CDR2 as YFSETQ. CDR3 size: 15 residues. The CDR3 bases are TGCGCCAGCAGCTTGGAGGCCAGGGTAGGGCATGGCTACACCTTC. It yields the protein CASSLEARVGHGYTF.

The chain joins TRBV30 to TRBJ2-3; D unclear. The CDR3 covers 11 residues. The V gene's germline CDR1 is GTSNPN and CDR2 SVGIG (reference sequence). Between the trimmed V and J ends, which lost 1 base and 12 bases, there was a span of 11 bases. In DNA form, the CDR3 reads TGTGCCTGGAGTGCTCCAAAACTCCAGTATTTT. Its translation: CAWSAPKLQYF.

The rearrangement uses TRBV14 and TRBJ2-5; 8 nucleotides line up with TRBD2. Germline lookup yields CDR1 SGHDN and CDR2 FVKESK. This CDR3 region has 18 residues. Unmatched junction bases numbered 13, after V lost 0 bases and J lost 4 bases. The CDR3 spells CASSQDSRRPRGGETQYF. The CDR3 region has the DNA TGTGCCAGCAGCCAAGATTCTAGGCGTCCACGGGGGGGAGAGACCCAGTACTTC.

The V and J genes are TRBV7-9 and TRBJ1-5; 7 bases align to TRBD1. There are 15 residues in the CDR3. Germline V gene sequence: CDR1 SEHNR, CDR2 FQNEAQ (reference sequence). The trim removed 5 bases at V and 6 bases at J, leaving 10 bases unmatched. The CDR3 DNA reads as TGTGCCAGCAGCCCAGTCCCGGGACAGATTCAGCCCCAGCATTTT. The encoded protein is CASSPVPGQIQPQHF.

In this sample, this clonotype turned up once. V and J are TRBV27 and TRBJ1-6, with D maybe TRBD1 (5 bases). This CDR3 is built from 11 residues. The germline V and J ends were trimmed by 7 bases and 11 bases, with 9 bases remaining between them. Per germline, CDR1 MNHEY and CDR2 SMNVEV (reference sequence). CDR3 DNA sequence: TGTGCCAGCATAAACAGGACACCCCTCCACTTT. Its protein is CASINRTPLHF.

The V gene is TRBV7-6, the J gene TRBJ2-5, with 7 nucleotides matching TRBD2. The junction had 5 bases not matched to a gene; V was cut back by 3 bases and J by 1 base. Germline V CDR1 and CDR2: SGHVS, FNYEAQ. The CDR3 has 15 residues. CDR3 bases: TGTGCCAGCAGCTTGAGGCGGGGGTCCCAAGAGACCCAGTACTTC. This encodes CASSLRRGSQETQYF.

The rearrangement links TRBV19 to TRBJ2-3, with D possibly TRBD1 on 5 matching bases. The CDR3 sequence is 13 residues long. V lost 4 bases to trimming and J lost 5 bases, with 10 bases between them. The germline CDR1 and CDR2 sequences are LNHDA and SQIVND (reference sequence). The chain's CDR3 is CASSKTERDTQYF. CDR3 bases: TGTGCCAGTAGTAAGACAGAACGAGATACGCAGTATTTT.

CDR3 region: CASSKVVDRTNYGYTF. The CDR3 nucleotides read TGTGCCAGCAGCAAAGTGGTTGACAGAACTAACTATGGCTACACCTTC. The chain has TRBV21-1 and TRBJ1-2; the table's D call of TRBD1 was not tested on the DNA. TRBV21-1 is flagged as a pseudogene. The CDR3 contains 16 residues.

The rearrangement uses TRBV20-1 and TRBJ2-2; no definite D call. This CDR3 has 17 amino acids. Germline CDR1 and CDR2: DFQATT and SNEGSKA (reference sequence). V lost 2 bases to trimming and J lost 4 bases, with 20 bases between them. CDR3 sequence reads: CSARPVGTARLTGELFF. CDR3 DNA sequence: TGCAGTGCTAGACCCGTAGGCACAGCAAGACTCACCGGGGAGCTGTTTTTT.

The V and J genes are TRBV11-1 and TRBJ1-2; the D is unclear. The V gene lost 3 bases and the J gene lost 1 base, with 3 bases spanning the gap. The germline CDR1 and CDR2 sequences are SGHAT and FQDESV (reference sequence). This CDR3 spans 12 amino acids. The DNA of the CDR3 is TGTGCCAGCAGCTTGAGTAACTATGGCTACACCTTC. It codes for CASSLSNYGYTF. The full variable domain, in which reference TRBV11-1 and TRBJ1-2 provide the parts outside the CDR3, is EAEVAQSPRYKITEKSQAVAFWCDPISGHATLYWYRQILGQGPELLVQFQDESVVDDSQLPKDRFSAERLKGVDSTLKIQPAELGDSAMYLCASSLSNYGYTFGSGTRLTVV.

V is TRBV2 and J is TRBJ1-2, with D maybe TRBD1 (5 bases). Between the trimmed V and J ends, which lost 5 bases and 4 bases, there was a span of 11 bases. This CDR3 region has 13 residues. The germline V gene encodes CDR1 SNHLY and CDR2 FYNNEI. CDR3: CASSPYGGYGYTF. In DNA form, the CDR3 reads TGTGCCAGCAGTCCGTACGGGGGCTATGGCTACACCTTC.

The chain carries TRBV6-1 and TRBJ1-1, with a tentative D call TRBD1 (6 bases). Trimming left V 6 bases short and J 4 bases short, with 18 bases between. The germline gives CDR1 MNHNS, CDR2 SASEGT. This CDR3 contains 15 residues. The CDR3 sequence is CASSRQGKGSTEAFF. The DNA for the CDR3 is TGTGCCAGCAGCCGCCAGGGGAAGGGGAGCACTGAAGCTTTCTTT.

The chain has TRBV29-1 and TRBJ1-2; D perhaps matches TRBD1 (5 bases). The CDR3 extends over 13 amino acids. With 3 bases removed from V and 4 bases from J, the gap between germline ends came to 12 bases. Germline V gene lookup returns CDR1 SQVTM and CDR2 ANQGSEA. CDR3 DNA: TGCAGCGTTGAGCGTATTCAGGGCTATGGCTACACCTTC. It specifies CSVERIQGYGYTF.

DNA for the CDR3: TGTGCCAGCAGTGGGACGGAGACCTATAATTCACCCCTCCACTTT. Amino acids: CASSGTETYNSPLHF. This chain links TRBV7-8 with TRBJ1-6; possible D gene TRBD1, 5 bases. Trimming shortened V by 6 bases and J by 2 bases, and 11 bases separated the two germline ends. Germline V gene lookup returns CDR1 SGHVS and CDR2 FQNEAQ. The CDR3 is 15 residues long.

The CDR3 nucleotides read TGTGCCAGCAGCTCGGGAAGACAGGGCCGAGCTTTCTTT. Its protein is CASSSGRQGRAFF. The V and J genes are TRBV7-3 and TRBJ1-1; the match to TRBD1 covers 7 bases. Looked up from germline, CDR1 is SGHTA and CDR2 is FQGTGA. After removal of 4 bases from V and 10 bases from J, the junction contained 9 bases not matched to a gene. There are 13 residues in the CDR3.

The CDR3 nucleotides read TGTGCCAGCATGACCTCGGGTAGAAGGGAGACCCAGTACTTC. This encodes CASMTSGRRETQYF. The V and J genes are TRBV27 and TRBJ2-5; the D is unclear. The CDR3 has 14 residues. Trimming left V 7 bases short and J 5 bases short, with 17 bases between. CDR1 MNHEY and CDR2 SMNVEV come from the germline V gene (reference sequence).

V gene TRBV20-1 combines with J gene TRBJ1-1, with D perhaps TRBD1 (5 bases). CDR1 and CDR2 from the germline V gene are DFQATT and SNEGSKA (reference sequence). The CDR3 contains 14 residues. Trimming took 0 bases from V and 1 from J, leaving 9 bases between them. DNA for the CDR3: TGCAGTGCTAGAGAGGGGACCGAGAACACTGAAGCTTTCTTT. Translated: CSAREGTENTEAFF.